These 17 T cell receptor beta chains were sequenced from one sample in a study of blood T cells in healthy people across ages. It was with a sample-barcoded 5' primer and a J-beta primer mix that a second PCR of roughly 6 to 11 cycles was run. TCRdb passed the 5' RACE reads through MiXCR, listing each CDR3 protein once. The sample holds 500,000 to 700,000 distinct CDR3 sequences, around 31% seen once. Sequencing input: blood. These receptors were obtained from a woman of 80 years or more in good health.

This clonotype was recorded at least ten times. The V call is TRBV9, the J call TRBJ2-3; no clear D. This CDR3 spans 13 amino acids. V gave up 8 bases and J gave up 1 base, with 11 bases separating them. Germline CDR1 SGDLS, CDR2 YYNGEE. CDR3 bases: TGTGCCAGTGGTCGGGCCGGCACAGATACGCAGTATTTT. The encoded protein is CASGRAGTDTQYF.

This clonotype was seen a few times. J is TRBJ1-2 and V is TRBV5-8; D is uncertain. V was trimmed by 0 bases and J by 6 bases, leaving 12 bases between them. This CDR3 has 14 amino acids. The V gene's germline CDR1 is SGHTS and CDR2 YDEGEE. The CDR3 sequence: CASSLDRVRNGYTF. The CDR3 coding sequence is TGTGCCAGCAGCTTGGACAGAGTGAGGAATGGCTACACCTTC. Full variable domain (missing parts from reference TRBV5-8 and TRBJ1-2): EAGVTQSPTHLIKTRGQQATLRCSPISGHTSVYWYQQALGLGLQFLLWYDEGEERNRGNFPPRFSGRQFPNYSSELNVNALELEDSALYLCASSLDRVRNGYTFGSGTRLTVV.

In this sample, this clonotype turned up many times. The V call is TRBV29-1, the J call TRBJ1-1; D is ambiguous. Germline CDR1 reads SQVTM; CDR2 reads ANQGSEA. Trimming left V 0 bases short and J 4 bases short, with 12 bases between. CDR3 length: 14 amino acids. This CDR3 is CSVEDEGLGTEAFF. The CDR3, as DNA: TGCAGCGTTGAAGATGAAGGGTTGGGCACTGAAGCTTTCTTT.

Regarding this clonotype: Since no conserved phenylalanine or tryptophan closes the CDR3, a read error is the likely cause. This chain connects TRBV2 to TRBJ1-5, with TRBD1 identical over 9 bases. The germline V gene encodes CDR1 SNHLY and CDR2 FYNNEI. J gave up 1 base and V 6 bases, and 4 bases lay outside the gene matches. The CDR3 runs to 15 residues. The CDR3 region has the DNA TGTGCCAGCAGAGGTGACAGGGGGAGCAATCAGCCCCAGCATTGT. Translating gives CASRGDRGSNQPQHC.

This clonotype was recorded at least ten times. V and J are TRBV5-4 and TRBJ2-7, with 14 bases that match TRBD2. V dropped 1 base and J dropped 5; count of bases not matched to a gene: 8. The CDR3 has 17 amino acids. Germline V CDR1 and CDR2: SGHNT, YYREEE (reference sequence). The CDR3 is CASSLTRLAGGLHEQYF. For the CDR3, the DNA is TGTGCCAGCAGCTTGACCCGACTAGCGGGGGGGCTCCACGAGCAGTACTTC.

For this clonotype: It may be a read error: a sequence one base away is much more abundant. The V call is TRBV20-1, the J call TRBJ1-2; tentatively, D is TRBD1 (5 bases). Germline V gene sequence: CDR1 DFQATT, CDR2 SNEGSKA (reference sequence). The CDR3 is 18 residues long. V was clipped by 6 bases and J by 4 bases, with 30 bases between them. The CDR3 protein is CSAPSVHAWGGTLYGYTF. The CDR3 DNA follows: TGCAGTGCCCCCTCGGTCCATGCATGGGGCGGGACCCTCTATGGCTACACCTTC.

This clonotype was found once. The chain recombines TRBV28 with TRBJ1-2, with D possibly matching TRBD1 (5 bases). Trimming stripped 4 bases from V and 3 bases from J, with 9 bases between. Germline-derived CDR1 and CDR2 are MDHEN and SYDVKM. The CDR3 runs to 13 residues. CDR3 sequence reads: CASSWGTHYGYTF. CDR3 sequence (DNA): TGTGCCAGCAGTTGGGGGACTCACTATGGCTACACCTTC.

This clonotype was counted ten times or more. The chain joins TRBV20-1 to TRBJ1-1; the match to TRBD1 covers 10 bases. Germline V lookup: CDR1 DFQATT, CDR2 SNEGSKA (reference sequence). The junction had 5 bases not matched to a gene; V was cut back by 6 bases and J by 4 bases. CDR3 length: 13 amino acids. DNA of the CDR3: TGCAGTGCATCCGGGACAGGGGTCACTGAAGCTTTCTTT. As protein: CSASGTGVTEAFF.

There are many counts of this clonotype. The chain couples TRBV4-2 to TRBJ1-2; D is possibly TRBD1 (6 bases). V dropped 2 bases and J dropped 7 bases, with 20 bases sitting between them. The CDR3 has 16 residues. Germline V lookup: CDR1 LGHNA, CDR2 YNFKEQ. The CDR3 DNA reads TGTGCCAGCAGCCAACCTCACGGGGGCGGTTCTCGTGGCTACACCTTC. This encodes CASSQPHGGGSRGYTF.

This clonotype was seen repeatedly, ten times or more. The CDR3 DNA follows: TGTGCCAGCAAAAAGGGGGAAGGATGGAGCAATCAGCCCCAGCATTTT. Protein: CASKKGEGWSNQPQHF. This chain uses TRBV2 with TRBJ1-5; TRBD1 is a possible D gene (6 bases). The germline CDR1 and CDR2 sequences are SNHLY and FYNNEI. V was clipped by 7 bases and J by 1 base, with 17 bases between them. This CDR3 spans 16 amino acids.

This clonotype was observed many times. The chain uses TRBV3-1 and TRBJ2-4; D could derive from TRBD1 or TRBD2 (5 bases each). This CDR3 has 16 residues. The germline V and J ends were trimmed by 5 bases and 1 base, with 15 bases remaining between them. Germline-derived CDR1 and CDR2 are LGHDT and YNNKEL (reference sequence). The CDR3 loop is CASSSYGALAKNIQYF. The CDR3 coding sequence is TGTGCCAGCAGCTCCTACGGGGCGCTTGCCAAAAACATTCAGTACTTC.

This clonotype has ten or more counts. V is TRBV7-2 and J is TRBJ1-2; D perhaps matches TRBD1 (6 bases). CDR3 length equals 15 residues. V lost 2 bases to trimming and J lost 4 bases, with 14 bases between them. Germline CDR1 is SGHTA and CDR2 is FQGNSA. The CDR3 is CASSLSQDRVYGYTF. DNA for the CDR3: TGTGCCAGCAGCTTATCACAGGACAGAGTCTATGGCTACACCTTC.

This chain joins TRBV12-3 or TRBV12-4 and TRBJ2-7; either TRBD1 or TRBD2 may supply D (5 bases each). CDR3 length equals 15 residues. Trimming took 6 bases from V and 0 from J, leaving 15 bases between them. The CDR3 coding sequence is TGTGCCAGCAGAGCTGGGACCCTCGGCTCCTACGAGCAGTACTTC. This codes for CASRAGTLGSYEQYF.

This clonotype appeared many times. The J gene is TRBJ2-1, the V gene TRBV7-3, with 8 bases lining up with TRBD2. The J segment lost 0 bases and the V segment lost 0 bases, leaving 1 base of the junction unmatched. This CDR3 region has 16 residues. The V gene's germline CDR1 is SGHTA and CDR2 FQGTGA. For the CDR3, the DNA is TGTGCCAGCAGCTTAACCGCGGGGGGCTCCTACAATGAGCAGTTCTTC. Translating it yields CASSLTAGGSYNEQFF.

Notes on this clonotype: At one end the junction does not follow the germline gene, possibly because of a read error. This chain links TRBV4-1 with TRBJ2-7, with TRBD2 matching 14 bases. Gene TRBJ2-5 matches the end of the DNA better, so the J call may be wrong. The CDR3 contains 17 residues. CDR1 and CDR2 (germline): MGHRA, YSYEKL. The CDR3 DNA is TGCGCCAACAGCCTTGAGACTAGCGGGGGGGCTGCAGAGACCCAGTACTTC. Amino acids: CANSLETSGGAAETQYF.

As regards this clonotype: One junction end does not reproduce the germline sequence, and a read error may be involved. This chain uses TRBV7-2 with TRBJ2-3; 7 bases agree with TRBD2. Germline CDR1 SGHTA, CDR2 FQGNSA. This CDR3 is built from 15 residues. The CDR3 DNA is TGTGCCAGCAGCCTTTTAGCGGGCCCCACAGATATGCAGTATTTT. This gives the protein CASSLLAGPTDMQYF.

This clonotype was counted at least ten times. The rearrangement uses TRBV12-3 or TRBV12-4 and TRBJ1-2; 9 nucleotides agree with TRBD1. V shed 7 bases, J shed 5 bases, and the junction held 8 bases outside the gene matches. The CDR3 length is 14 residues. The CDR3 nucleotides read TGTGCCAGCAACCTGGACAGGGGCCTATATGGCTACACCTTC. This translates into CASNLDRGLYGYTF.